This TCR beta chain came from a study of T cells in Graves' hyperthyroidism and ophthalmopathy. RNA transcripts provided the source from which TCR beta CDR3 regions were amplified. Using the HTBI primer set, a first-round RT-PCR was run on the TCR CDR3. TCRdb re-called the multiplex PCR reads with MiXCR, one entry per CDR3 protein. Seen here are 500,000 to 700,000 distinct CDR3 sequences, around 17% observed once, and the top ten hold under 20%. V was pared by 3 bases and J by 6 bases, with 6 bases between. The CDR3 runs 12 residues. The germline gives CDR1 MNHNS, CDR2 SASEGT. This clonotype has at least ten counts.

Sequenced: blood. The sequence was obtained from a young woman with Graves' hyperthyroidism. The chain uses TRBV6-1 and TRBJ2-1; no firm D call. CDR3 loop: CASSEVTNEQFF. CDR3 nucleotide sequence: TGTGCCAGCAGTGAGGTGACCAATGAGCAGTTCTTC.